Each of the 27 T cell receptor beta chains below was sequenced from the same sample in a study of cytomegalovirus exposure and HLA in healthy donors. Both 60 Vbeta primers and 13 Jbeta primers went into the PCR. Assay: immunoSEQ multiplex PCR; the TCRdb copy retains only in-frame clones and omits some. The top ten hold 3.8% of the sample, which has about 200,000 clones, almost 80% seen once. Specimen: PBMCs. The receptors come from a male donor in good health and CMV-seronegative.

About this clone itself: The sample holds other DNA sequences that translate to the same CDR3. This chain joins TRBV25-1 and TRBJ2-5, with 8 bases lining up with TRBD2. The CDR3 contains 16 residues. The germline V gene has CDR1 MGHDK and CDR2 SYGVNS. V was pared by 3 bases and J by 7 bases, with 13 bases of the junction left unmatched. The DNA for the CDR3 is TGTGCCAGCAGTGAGGGAAGCGGGAGTAGTTGGGGGACCCAGTACTTC. This encodes CASSEGSGSSWGTQYF.

The genes are TRBV6-5 and TRBJ1-2; D gene uncertain. The ends were cut back, 0 bases at V and 5 bases at J, with 10 bases in the middle. Germline V lookup: CDR1 MNHEY, CDR2 SVGAGI. The CDR3 length is 14 residues. The CDR3 region has the DNA TGTGCCAGCAGTTACTCGGAGGATGGATATGGCTACACCTTC. This encodes CASSYSEDGYGYTF.

This clone has more than one count but fewer than ten. The chain links TRBV15 to TRBJ1-1; 7 bases line up with TRBD1. Germline loops: CDR1 LNHNV, CDR2 YYDKDF (reference sequence). V lost 6 bases to trimming and J lost 1 base; unmatched junction nucleotides: 5. The CDR3 is made up of 14 amino acids. CDR3 loop: CATRRQGTNTEAFF. The CDR3 bases are TGTGCCACCAGGAGACAGGGCACGAACACTGAAGCTTTCTTT.

This clone was seen a handful of times. The chain combines TRBV10-3 with TRBJ2-7; the match to TRBD2 covers 12 bases. V was pared by 3 bases and J by 3 bases, with 3 bases of the junction left unmatched. Germline loops: CDR1 ENHRY, CDR2 SYGVKD. This CDR3 region has 15 residues. CDR3 bases: TGTGCCATCAGTGACGCGACTAGCGGGAGCTACGAGCAGTACTTC. This gives the protein CAISDATSGSYEQYF.

This clone has a count of ten or more. The genes are TRBV29-1 and TRBJ2-2, with D possibly TRBD1 on 5 matching bases. The length of the CDR3 is 14 residues. CDR1 and CDR2 (germline): SQVTM, ANQGSEA. V was clipped by 4 bases and J by 3 bases, with 12 bases between them. Here the CDR3 reads CSVGVLGDTGELFF. The DNA of the CDR3 is TGCAGCGTTGGCGTCCTAGGGGACACCGGGGAGCTGTTTTTT.

The rearrangement uses TRBV4-1 and TRBJ2-5; 14 positions match TRBD2. In germline, CDR1 is MGHRA, CDR2 YSYEKL. This CDR3 spans 18 amino acids. Trimming took 0 bases from V and 5 from J; bases not matched to a gene: 8. The CDR3 protein is CASSQDRLAGGPLETQYF. The CDR3 coding sequence is TGCGCCAGCAGCCAAGACCGACTAGCGGGAGGGCCCCTGGAGACCCAGTACTTC.

The chain combines TRBV7-9 with TRBJ2-5, with D possibly matching TRBD2 (7 bases). From germline, CDR1 is SEHNR and CDR2 FQNEAQ (reference sequence). V was shortened by 0 bases and J by 1 base, with 9 bases between the two germline ends. The CDR3 covers 15 residues. This CDR3 is CASSLAGGVQETQYF. CDR3 bases: TGTGCCAGCAGCTTAGCAGGGGGGGTCCAAGAGACCCAGTACTTC.

For this clone: Mismatch with germline at one junction end may stem from a read error. The genes are TRBV5-6 and TRBJ1-3; 8 positions agree with TRBD1. Germline loops: CDR1 SGHDT, CDR2 YYEEEE. This CDR3 is built from 17 residues. The CDR3 DNA sequence: TGTGCCGGCAGCGAGGTCCTGGACAGGGCAGGCCGAAACACCATATATTTT. This translates into CAGSEVLDRAGRNTIYF.

In its sample, this clone was seen a few times. The chain recombines TRBV4-1 with TRBJ1-5; D perhaps matches TRBD1 (6 bases). There are 16 residues in the CDR3. V lost 0 bases, J lost 2 bases, and 11 bases lay in between. Looked up from germline, CDR1 is MGHRA and CDR2 is YSYEKL. CDR3 residues: CASSQETGRRNQPQHF. The CDR3 region has the DNA TGCGCCAGCAGCCAAGAAACAGGGAGACGCAATCAGCCCCAGCATTTT.

V usage is TRBV6-6 and J usage is TRBJ2-7, with D uncertain. CDR1 MNHNY and CDR2 SVGAGI come from the germline V gene (reference sequence). This CDR3 has 12 residues. V dropped 1 base and J dropped 4 bases, with 5 bases sitting between them. Here the CDR3 reads CASSYFGYEQYF. In DNA form, the CDR3 reads TGTGCCAGCAGTTACTTCGGGTACGAGCAGTACTTC.

The rearrangement links TRBV6-5 to TRBJ2-1; 9 positions agree with TRBD2. J was trimmed by 2 bases and V by 2 bases; bases with no gene match: 1. The germline V gene has CDR1 MNHEY and CDR2 SVGAGI. CDR3 size: 15 residues. The CDR3 nucleotides are TGTGCCAGCAGTTACCTAGCGGGAACCTACAATGAGCAGTTCTTC. Translated: CASSYLAGTYNEQFF.

This clone was detected once. The V call is TRBV18, the J call TRBJ2-5; D is uncertain. The germline V gene has CDR1 KGHSH and CDR2 LQKENI. The CDR3 is made up of 14 amino acids. Trimming shortened V by 3 bases and J by 1 base, and 9 bases separated the two germline ends. In nucleotides, the CDR3 is TGTGCCAGCTCACCCGACGCGGCCCAAGAGACCCAGTACTTC. Amino acids: CASSPDAAQETQYF.

This chain connects TRBV11-2 to TRBJ2-2; TRBD2 matches 13 bases. CDR3 length: 17 residues. J was trimmed by 2 bases and V by 2 bases; bases with no gene match: 2. CDR1 and CDR2 (germline): SGHAT, FQNNGV. The DNA of the CDR3 is TGTGCCAGCAGCTTATGGGGACTAGCGGGAAACACCGGGGAGCTGTTTTTT. The encoded protein is CASSLWGLAGNTGELFF.

The chain links TRBV4-2 to TRBJ2-1, with 7 bases aligning to TRBD2. This CDR3 spans 18 amino acids. CDR1 is LGHNA and CDR2 is YNFKEQ in the germline V gene. Losses at the gene ends were 2 bases for V and 1 base for J; bases not matched to a gene: 11. For the CDR3, the DNA is TGTGCCAGCAGCCAAAAATTGGGACCTAGCGGTTCCTACAATGAGCAGTTCTTC. Protein: CASSQKLGPSGSYNEQFF.

The chain couples TRBV30 to TRBJ2-5; TRBD2 agrees at 11 bases. The better agreement between TRBJ2-7 and the DNA end casts doubt on the J call. Germline lookup yields CDR1 GTSNPN and CDR2 SVGIG (reference sequence). The CDR3 is 13 residues long. The CDR3 nucleotides read TGTGCCGCACTAGCGGGAGACTGGTACGAGCAGTACTTC. Its protein is CAALAGDWYEQYF.

The chain links TRBV9 to TRBJ1-1, with D possibly TRBD1 on 6 matching bases. Per germline, CDR1 SGDLS and CDR2 YYNGEE. Trimming left V 3 bases short and J 7 bases short, with 13 bases between. This CDR3 is built from 13 residues. Written as DNA, the CDR3 is TGTGCCAGCAGCGGAAAAGGACAGCTTGAAGCTTTCTTT. Protein sequence: CASSGKGQLEAFF.

The DNA for the CDR3 is TGTGCCAGTAGTATGGAAGGGCGGGGGGACTATGGCTACACCTTC. Amino acids: CASSMEGRGDYGYTF. V and J are TRBV19 and TRBJ1-2; D possibly corresponds to TRBD1 (5 bases). This CDR3 contains 15 residues. The V end lost 3 bases, the J end lost 3 bases, and 14 bases lay between the germline ends. Germline CDR1 is LNHDA and CDR2 is SQIVND (reference sequence).

The J gene is TRBJ2-2, the V gene TRBV19; D may be TRBD2 (5 bases). V was pared by 7 bases and J by 5 bases, with 14 bases between. Looked up from germline, CDR1 is LNHDA and CDR2 is SQIVND (reference sequence). This CDR3 is 14 amino acids long. The CDR3 reads CASNFRGGTGELFF. The CDR3 bases are TGTGCCAGTAATTTTCGGGGTGGGACCGGGGAGCTGTTTTTT.

This clone was counted a few times. V usage is TRBV5-4 and J usage is TRBJ1-2; 7 bases match TRBD1. The CDR3 consists of 13 residues. Losses at the gene ends were 3 bases for V and 8 bases for J; bases not matched to a gene: 7. Germline loops: CDR1 SGHNT, CDR2 YYREEE (reference sequence). The CDR3 loop is CASSYGTAQGYTF. CDR3 DNA sequence: TGTGCCAGCAGCTATGGGACAGCACAAGGCTACACCTTC. Variable domain in full (rest from reference TRBV5-4 and TRBJ1-2): ETGVTQSPTHLIKTRGQQVTLRCSSQSGHNTVSWYQQALGQGPQFIFQYYREEENGRGNFPPRFSGLQFPNYSSELNVNALELDDSALYLCASSYGTAQGYTFGSGTRLTVV.

The gene calls are TRBV9 and TRBJ2-1; D gene uncertain. CDR1 and CDR2 (germline): SGDLS, YYNGEE. The CDR3 is 12 residues long. V gave up 4 bases and J gave up 5 bases, with 7 bases separating them. CDR3 sequence reads: CASSPRNNEQFF. The CDR3 DNA reads as TGTGCCAGCAGCCCGAGGAACAATGAGCAGTTCTTC.

This clone was seen more than once but under ten times. The V and J genes are TRBV2 and TRBJ2-7, with 8 bases fitting TRBD2. The ends lost 3 bases at V and 2 bases at J; junction bases unmatched: 3. The CDR3 has 14 residues. CDR1 and CDR2 (germline): SNHLY, FYNNEI. CDR3 in amino acids: CASSETGGTYEQYF. CDR3 nucleotides: TGTGCCAGCAGTGAGACGGGAGGGACCTACGAGCAGTACTTC.

This clone was found once. This chain uses TRBV5-1 with TRBJ2-3; D may be TRBD2 (5 bases). Between the trimmed V and J ends, which lost 4 bases and 0 bases, there was a span of 15 bases. This CDR3 is built from 16 residues. Germline V gene lookup returns CDR1 SGHRS and CDR2 YFSETQ. CDR3 sequence (DNA): TGCGCCAGCAGCCCCCGGATTCGGGAAAGCACAGATACGCAGTATTTT. This translates into CASSPRIRESTDTQYF.

The chain has TRBV2 and TRBJ2-2, with 9 bases identical to TRBD2. V lost 6 bases to trimming and J lost 2 bases; unmatched junction nucleotides: 4. Germline V gene data show CDR1 as SNHLY and CDR2 as FYNNEI. CDR3 length: 15 residues. CDR3 loop: CASSASGINTGELFF. CDR3 DNA sequence: TGTGCCAGCAGCGCTAGCGGGATCAACACCGGGGAGCTGTTTTTT.

The chain has TRBV6-5 and TRBJ1-1; maybe TRBD1 (5 bases). Trimming took off 0 bases at V and 8 bases at J, with 19 bases between the two ends. The CDR3 contains 16 residues. Germline assignment: CDR1 MNHEY and CDR2 SVGAGI. The CDR3 nucleotides read TGTGCCAGCAGTTACTCGAACCCAGGGCGAAGTAAGGAAGCTTTCTTT. As protein: CASSYSNPGRSKEAFF.

This clone was observed a single time. CDR3 in amino acids: CASSVVPLAGASDEQYF. Here the CDR3 DNA reads TGTGCCAGCAGCGTAGTGCCCCTAGCGGGAGCGTCGGACGAGCAGTACTTC. The J gene is TRBJ2-7, the V gene TRBV9; 10 positions agree with TRBD2. With V trimmed by 0 bases and J by 5 bases, 11 bases remained unmatched. This CDR3 has 17 residues. Germline loops: CDR1 SGDLS, CDR2 YYNGEE.

The sample holds a few counts of this clone. The gene calls are TRBV6-1 and TRBJ1-6; weak D call: TRBD1 (5 bases). Trimming cost V 7 bases and J 5 bases, with 15 bases left between them. Germline V CDR1 and CDR2: MNHNS, SASEGT. The CDR3 contains 15 residues. The CDR3 DNA is TGTGCCAGCACCAGAACAGGATTCAATAATTCACCCCTCCACTTT. This translates into CASTRTGFNNSPLHF.

The sample holds a few counts of this clone. The V gene is TRBV6-5, the J gene TRBJ1-4, with 7 positions matching TRBD1. CDR1 is MNHEY, CDR2 SVGAGI, per germline. The junction had 4 bases not matched to a gene; V was cut back by 5 bases and J by 4 bases. The CDR3 is 14 residues long. The CDR3 sequence is CASSPQGNNEKLFF. The CDR3 DNA reads as TGTGCCAGCAGTCCACAGGGGAATAATGAAAAACTGTTTTTT.